This TCR beta chain stems from a study of cytomegalovirus exposure and HLA in healthy donors. Study-level results: A later analysis by the authors found several of the most significant clusters apparently linked to common viral pathogens. Some 17,000 TCR beta sequences were associated with HLA alleles at 0.05 false discovery rate in a later analysis. Earlier analysis found most TCR beta V segments productive about 90% or about 30% of the time.

A remark on this clone: Antigen: not known.

The CDR3 covers 16 residues. Unmatched junction bases numbered 14, after V lost 8 bases and J lost 6 bases. Germline CDR1 and CDR2: MDHEN and SYDVKM. The study ran its PCR with 60 Vbeta and 13 Jbeta primers. Original processing notes: Approximately 11 million shared chains were among the about 80 million unique TCR beta chains that a later analysis counted. Clones were read by immunoSEQ multiplex PCR, and TCRdb kept only the in-frame ones, dropping some. V, J and clone size reflect that table, while D and trimming were determined from the DNA. The table lists 150,000 to 200,000 clones, about 85% of them singletons.

J is TRBJ1-5 and V is TRBV28; TRBD1 matches at 9 bases. The sequence came from a male donor in good health and CMV-seropositive. Material for sequencing was PBMCs. This CDR3 reads CASPPGQGMRSQPQHF. For the CDR3, the DNA is TGTGCCAGCCCCCCGGGACAGGGAATGAGGAGTCAGCCCCAGCATTTT.